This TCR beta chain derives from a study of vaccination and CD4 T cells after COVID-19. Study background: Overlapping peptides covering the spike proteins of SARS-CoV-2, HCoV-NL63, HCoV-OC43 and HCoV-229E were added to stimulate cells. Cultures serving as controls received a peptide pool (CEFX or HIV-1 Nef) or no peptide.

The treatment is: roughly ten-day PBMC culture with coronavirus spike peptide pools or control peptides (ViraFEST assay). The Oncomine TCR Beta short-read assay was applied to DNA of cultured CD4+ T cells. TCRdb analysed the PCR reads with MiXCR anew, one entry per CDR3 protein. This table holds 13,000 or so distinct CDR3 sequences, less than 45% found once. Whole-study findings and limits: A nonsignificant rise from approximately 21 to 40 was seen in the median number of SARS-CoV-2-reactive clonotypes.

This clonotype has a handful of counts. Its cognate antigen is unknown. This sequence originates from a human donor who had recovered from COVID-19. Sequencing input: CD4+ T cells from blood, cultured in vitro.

In DNA form, the CDR3 reads TGTGCCAGCAGTTTATCAGCGAGGGGGAGAAATGAAAAACTGTTTTTT. Its protein is CASSLSARGRNEKLFF. The genes are TRBV27 and TRBJ1-4; D perhaps matches TRBD1 (6 bases). Trimming pared 0 bases from V and 5 bases from J, leaving 13 bases between. The germline CDR1 and CDR2 sequences are MNHEY and SMNVEV (reference sequence). The CDR3 length is 16 residues.